The clone carrying this TCR beta chain has more than one count but fewer than ten. The sample originates from a study of patients and donors after allogeneic stem cell transplantation. TCRdb used MiXCR to reprocess the RT-PCR reads, holding one entry per CDR3 protein. In the table there are about 960,000 distinct CDR3 sequences, around 17% of which are singletons. This CDR3 has 17 residues. Trimming removed 3 bases from V and 10 bases from J; junction bases left unmatched: 10. Germline CDR1 reads SEHNR; CDR2 reads FQNEAQ (reference sequence). Material: blood, either unsorted or a sorted T cell fraction (not recorded which). The origin of this receptor is a human donor who was either an allogeneic HSCT recipient or a stem cell or donor lymphocyte infusion donor (not recorded which). It is not recorded whose cells these are; they may come from a transplant donor. The chain joins TRBV7-9 to TRBJ2-1; 15 bases line up with TRBD2. The CDR3 region has the DNA TGTGCCAGCAGCTTCTCCGGACTAGCGGGAGGGCCTACCGAGCAGTTCTTC. Translation gives CASSFSGLAGGPTEQFF.